These T cell receptor beta chains were read from a single sample in a study of blood T cells in healthy people across ages. A single record per CDR3 protein comes from TCRdb applying MiXCR to the 5' RACE reads. The sample carries over 1,300,000 distinct CDR3 sequences, approximately 59% recorded once. What was sequenced was blood. The source of these receptors is a man younger than 35 in good health. Each CDR3 is given with its conserved first and last residue. A D gene is named only where the DNA matches it firmly. Clone size, where shown, is once, few, many, or a class for clones that have expanded.

>TRBV29-1|16|TRBJ2-7|few|.
CSVEGWLGRGGDEQYF
TGCAGCGTTGAGGGTTGGCTGGGCAGGGGTGGTGACGAGCAGTACTTC
>TRBV4-1|17|TRBJ1-1|.|.
CASSQDPPAGLNTEAFF
TGCGCCAGCAGCCAAGACCCCCCCGCAGGGTTGAACACTGAAGCTTTCTTT
>TRBV5-1|17|TRBJ1-1|.|.
CASSPVLAGDVNTEAFF
TGCGCCAGCAGCCCGGTTTTGGCAGGGGATGTAAACACTGAAGCTTTCTTT
>TRBV15|15|TRBJ1-4|.|.
CATSSPKTSSEKLFF
TGTGCCACCAGCAGCCCTAAGACGTCTAGTGAAAAACTGTTTTTT
>TRBV5-1|17|TRBJ1-2|.|.
CASSLALGVPSSYGYTF
TGCGCCAGCAGCTTGGCGCTCGGCGTCCCTAGTAGCTATGGCTACACCTTC
>TRBV30|13|TRBJ2-7|once|.
CAWRPGPSYEQYF
TGTGCCTGGAGGCCCGGTCCCTCCTACGAGCAGTACTTC
>TRBV7-2|14|TRBJ1-2|few|.
CASSPTRGYYGYTF
TGTGCCAGCAGCCCGACCCGGGGTTACTATGGCTACACCTTC
>TRBV4-2|14|TRBJ2-7|.|.
CASSPSGAKWEQYF
TGTGCCAGCAGCCCTTCGGGGGCCAAGTGGGAGCAGTACTTC
>TRBV27|13|TRBJ2-7|.|.
CASSLSFGGEQYF
TGTGCCAGCAGTTTATCGTTCGGGGGCGAGCAGTACTTC
>TRBV9|14|TRBJ1-6|.|.
CASSLDSHGSPLHF
TGTGCCAGCAGCCTCGACAGTCATGGTTCACCCCTCCACTTT
>TRBV5-1|18|TRBJ2-1|.|.
CASSSGRVEGKSYNEQFF
TGCGCCAGCAGCTCAGGGCGGGTAGAAGGAAAGTCCTACAATGAGCAGTTCTTC
>TRBV28|16|TRBJ1-2|.|TRBD1
CASSAPGTGGIYGYTF
TGTGCCAGCAGCGCTCCCGGGACAGGGGGCATCTATGGCTACACCTTC
>TRBV7-2|17|TRBJ2-5|.|TRBD2
CASSFRTSGTSGETQYF
TGTGCCAGCAGCTTTCGGACTAGCGGGACGTCCGGGGAGACCCAGTACTTC
>TRBV7-9|14|TRBJ1-1|.|.
CASSIVTGNTEAFF
TGTGCCAGCAGCATCGTGACAGGAAACACTGAAGCTTTCTTT
>TRBV5-1|15|TRBJ1-2|.|.
CASSLDGARAYGYTF
TGCGCCAGCAGCTTGGATGGGGCCCGGGCCTATGGCTACACCTTC
>TRBV7-9|14|TRBJ2-5|.|TRBD2
CASDPGTRGETQYF
TGTGCCAGCGACCCCGGGACTAGGGGTGAGACCCAGTACTTC
>TRBV3-1|11|TRBJ2-1|.|.
CASSQETEQFF
TGTGCCAGCAGCCAAGAAACTGAGCAGTTCTTC
>TRBV5-1|14|TRBJ2-1|few|.
CASSGGGGNNEQFF
TGCGCCAGCAGCGGGGGAGGGGGGAACAATGAGCAGTTCTTC
>TRBV29-1|13|TRBJ1-1|once|.
CSVTNQGFTEAFF
TGCAGCGTTACCAATCAGGGTTTCACTGAAGCTTTCTTT
>TRBV29-1|13|TRBJ1-4|.|.
CSAYFTGNEKLFF
TGCAGCGCGTACTTTACGGGGAATGAAAAACTGTTTTTT
>TRBV5-1|16|TRBJ1-1|.|TRBD1
CASSPSVGQGAGEAFF
TGCGCCAGCAGCCCCAGCGTCGGACAGGGGGCAGGTGAAGCTTTCTTT
>TRBV9|14|TRBJ2-3|.|.
CASSDPRGTDTQYF
TGTGCCAGCAGCGACCCGAGGGGCACAGATACGCAGTATTTT
>TRBV7-9|14|TRBJ1-5|.|.
CASSLAPETQPQHF
TGTGCCAGCAGCTTAGCGCCAGAAACTCAGCCCCAGCATTTT
>TRBV20-1|18|TRBJ2-3|.|TRBD2
CSALGMTSGGAVPDTQYF
TGCAGTGCTCTCGGGATGACTAGCGGGGGGGCCGTTCCAGATACGCAGTATTTT
>TRBV6-5|13|TRBJ2-1|.|TRBD1
CASSRRFGQGQFF
TGTGCCAGCAGCCGACGGTTCGGACAGGGTCAGTTCTTC
>TRBV7-6|15|TRBJ1-5|.|TRBD1
CASSLDPGQDQPQHF
TGTGCCAGCAGCTTAGATCCGGGACAGGATCAGCCCCAGCATTTT
>TRBV29-1|12|TRBJ2-5|.|.
CSVEEVRGTQYF
TGCAGCGTTGAAGAGGTCCGGGGGACCCAGTACTTC
>TRBV6-5|12|TRBJ1-2|.|.
CATTDRVYGYTF
TGTGCCACCACAGACAGAGTCTATGGCTACACCTTC
>TRBV20-1|14|TRBJ1-6|few|.
CSATDRRNNSPLHF
TGCAGTGCTACCGACAGAAGGAACAATTCACCCCTCCACTTT
>TRBV27|15|TRBJ2-1|.|TRBD2
CASTSGTSAHNEQFF
TGTGCCAGCACCTCGGGGACTAGCGCACACAATGAGCAGTTCTTC
>TRBV6-1|14|TRBJ2-7|.|.
CASSVFRGGYEQYF
TGTGCCAGCAGTGTGTTCAGGGGCGGCTACGAGCAGTACTTC
>TRBV9|15|TRBJ2-7|few|TRBD2
CASSVASDGRAAQYF
TGTGCCAGCAGCGTAGCTTCGGACGGGAGGGCCGCTCAGTACTTC
>TRBV20-1|15|TRBJ2-7|few|.
CSARGRTELNYEQYF
TGCAGTGCTAGAGGAAGGACAGAGCTCAACTACGAGCAGTACTTC
>TRBV7-2|16|TRBJ2-7|.|TRBD1
CASSGRGRVLTHEQYF
TGCGCCAGCAGCGGCAGGGGGCGCGTTTTGACCCACGAGCAGTACTTC
>TRBV7-9|15|TRBJ2-2|.|.
CASRTGTLNTGELFF
TGTGCCAGCAGAACCGGGACGTTGAACACCGGGGAGCTGTTTTTT
>TRBV29-1|12|TRBJ2-3|.|.
CVTEYISDTQYF
TGCGTCACGGAATACATATCTGATACGCAGTATTTT
>TRBV29-1|16|TRBJ2-4|.|TRBD2
CSVAPGTSGSQNGQYF
TGCAGCGTCGCTCCCGGGACTAGCGGGAGTCAGAACGGGCAGTACTTC
>TRBV5-1|16|TRBJ2-7|.|TRBD1
CASSLGLFTGANEQYF
TGCGCCAGCAGCTTGGGTCTATTCACAGGGGCCAACGAGCAGTACTTC
>TRBV7-2|13|TRBJ2-3|many|.
CASSLQGTDTQYF
TGTGCCAGCAGTTTACAAGGCACAGATACGCAGTATTTT
>TRBV20-1|14|TRBJ2-2|.|.
CSAHGALSTGELFF
TGCAGTGCCCACGGGGCATTGAGCACCGGGGAGCTGTTTTTT
>TRBV4-3|13|TRBJ1-1|.|.
CASSHGKNTEAFF
TGCGCCAGCAGCCATGGGAAGAACACTGAAGCTTTCTTT
>TRBV5-1|19|TRBJ2-1|.|.
CASSPPRYGDLNPTDEQFF
TGCGCCAGCAGCCCCCCCAGGTACGGGGATCTAAACCCCACCGATGAGCAGTTCTTC
>TRBV27|14|TRBJ1-1|.|.
CASSPIPIDTEAFF
TGTGCCAGCAGCCCTATCCCCATAGACACTGAAGCTTTCTTT
>TRBV7-9|13|TRBJ2-7|.|.
CANSHTGIYEQYF
TGTGCCAACAGCCACACCGGGATATACGAGCAGTACTTC
>TRBV4-3|19|TRBJ2-3|.|TRBD2
CASSQGGSSGGSSTDTQYF
TGCGCCAGCAGCCAAGGGGGTAGTAGCGGGGGTTCCAGCACAGATACGCAGTATTTT
>TRBV6-5|15|TRBJ1-1|few|.
CASSYGAGRRTEAFF
TGTGCCAGCAGTTACGGGGCAGGGAGGCGAACTGAAGCTTTCTTT
>TRBV27|16|TRBJ1-6|.|.
CASSREWGGGSLPLHF
TGTGCCAGCAGCCGAGAGTGGGGCGGGGGCTCCCTACCCCTCCACTTT
>TRBV12-3/TRBV12-4|17|TRBJ2-5|.|.
CASSSDGGHTGKETQYF
TGTGCCAGCAGTTCGGACGGGGGACACACAGGGAAAGAGACCCAGTACTTC
>TRBV5-4|12|TRBJ1-1|.|.
CASSFSGTKAFF
TGTGCCAGCAGCTTCAGTGGGACAAAAGCTTTCTTT
>TRBV7-2|15|TRBJ2-5|few|TRBD2
CASHKRETGSETQYF
TGTGCCAGCCACAAGCGGGAGACCGGATCGGAGACCCAGTACTTC
>TRBV5-6|15|TRBJ2-1|once|.
CASTPLRGTGNEQFF
TGTGCCAGTACGCCACTGAGGGGTACTGGGAATGAGCAGTTCTTC
>TRBV20-1|16|TRBJ2-1|few|TRBD2
CSARDEREGLYNEQFF
TGCAGTGCTAGAGATGAGCGGGAGGGCTTGTACAATGAGCAGTTCTTC
>TRBV7-9|15|TRBJ2-7|.|TRBD2
CASSIDERELYEQYF
TGTGCCAGCAGCATAGACGAGCGGGAGTTGTACGAGCAGTACTTC
>TRBV29-1|11|TRBJ2-7|once|.
CSVGEGTEQYF
TGCAGCGTTGGAGAGGGCACCGAGCAGTACTTC
>TRBV3-1|14|TRBJ2-7|.|.
CASSPTLSAYEQYF
TGTGCCAGCAGCCCGACACTTTCCGCCTACGAGCAGTACTTC